The entry that follows covers one TCR beta chain sequence. This may arise from a read error, as a much more abundant clone is one base away. The conserved phenylalanine or tryptophan normally closing the CDR3 is absent here, so this likely arose from a read error. Germline loops: CDR1 KGHDR, CDR2 SFDVKD. The CDR3 runs to 19 residues. The germline V and J ends were trimmed by 4 bases and 6 bases, with 24 bases remaining between them. The data derive from a study of CDR3 diversity in severe acne. TCRdb analysed the PCR reads with MiXCR anew, one entry per CDR3 protein. The sample holds 100,000 or so distinct CDR3 sequences; 51% are singletons and the top ten take roughly 12%.

Sequenced input: blood. The chain combines TRBV24-1 with TRBJ2-6; tentative D call: TRBD1 (5 bases). The TCR was taken from a male donor with acne. CDR3 amino acids: CATSDPRVDTSEEANVLTS. The CDR3, as DNA: TGTGCCACCAGTGACCCCAGGGTGGATACCTCAGAGGAGGCCAACGTCCTGACTTCC.